A selection of T cell receptor beta chains follows, all from one sample in a study of T cells in Graves' hyperthyroidism and ophthalmopathy. TCRdb called the multiplex PCR reads again in MiXCR, with one record for every CDR3 protein. The data show hundreds of thousands of distinct CDR3 sequences, 25% to 30% seen once. Sequenced sample: blood. Source of these receptors: a man aged 35 to 55 with Graves' hyperthyroidism that later progressed to Graves' ophthalmopathy. Each CDR3 is given with its conserved first and last residue.

j_call: TRBJ1-5; cdr3_length: 13; v_call: TRBV12-3/TRBV12-4; cdr3_aa: CASRGSRGQPQHF
j_call: TRBJ1-2; cdr3_length: 10; v_call: TRBV2; cdr3_aa: CASRTDGYTF
j_call: TRBJ1-1; cdr3_length: 15; v_call: TRBV19; cdr3_aa: CASSMDPDGYTEAFF
j_call: TRBJ1-1; cdr3_length: 13; v_call: TRBV29-1; cdr3_aa: CSVDPGDKIEAFF
j_call: TRBJ2-2; cdr3_length: 14; v_call: TRBV11-3; cdr3_aa: CASNPPSSTGELFF
j_call: TRBJ1-1; cdr3_length: 17; v_call: TRBV28; cdr3_aa: CASSSTVRRGMNTEAFF
j_call: TRBJ2-2; cdr3_length: 15; v_call: TRBV9; cdr3_aa: CASSVGHVNTGELFF
j_call: TRBJ1-1; cdr3_length: 14; v_call: TRBV5-1; cdr3_aa: CASSLVSGVSEAFF
j_call: TRBJ2-5; cdr3_length: 13; v_call: TRBV29-1; cdr3_aa: CSVARDRVETQYF
j_call: TRBJ1-5; cdr3_length: 13; v_call: TRBV5-1; cdr3_aa: CASSAGRDQPQHF
j_call: TRBJ1-2; cdr3_length: 12; v_call: TRBV20-1; cdr3_aa: CSALTGGDGYTF
j_call: TRBJ1-1; cdr3_length: 15; v_call: TRBV19; cdr3_aa: CARSRTGPMNTEAFF
j_call: TRBJ1-5; cdr3_length: 17; v_call: TRBV3-1; cdr3_aa: CASSQIPLGGGHQPQHF
j_call: TRBJ1-2; cdr3_length: 16; v_call: TRBV9; cdr3_aa: CASSVAVGKANYGYTF
j_call: TRBJ2-7; cdr3_length: 12; v_call: TRBV7-9; cdr3_aa: CASSPNGYEQYF
j_call: TRBJ2-5; cdr3_length: 17; v_call: TRBV27; cdr3_aa: CASSLDGRRHVGATQYF
j_call: TRBJ2-1; cdr3_length: 13; v_call: TRBV6-1; cdr3_aa: CASTRLAADEQFF
j_call: TRBJ1-3; cdr3_length: 16; v_call: TRBV3-1; cdr3_aa: CASSLLRRDSGNTIYF
j_call: TRBJ1-1; cdr3_length: 11; v_call: TRBV3-1; cdr3_aa: CASSRGPIAFF
j_call: TRBJ1-2; cdr3_length: 15; v_call: TRBV27; cdr3_aa: CASSPEGGVNYGYTF
j_call: TRBJ1-1; cdr3_length: 15; v_call: TRBV6-2/TRBV6-3; cdr3_aa: CASMSSGGGDTEAFF
j_call: TRBJ2-7; cdr3_length: 13; v_call: TRBV11-1; cdr3_aa: CASRLTSQGEQYF
j_call: TRBJ1-2; cdr3_length: 12; v_call: TRBV6-5; cdr3_aa: CASTTTNYGYTF
j_call: TRBJ2-5; cdr3_length: 15; v_call: TRBV12-3/TRBV12-4; cdr3_aa: CASSMTSGYQETQYF
j_call: TRBJ1-1; cdr3_length: 12; v_call: TRBV20-1; cdr3_aa: CSARGPGGEAFF
j_call: TRBJ1-5; cdr3_length: 15; v_call: TRBV10-3; cdr3_aa: CAVKDGQGTDQPQHF
j_call: TRBJ2-5; cdr3_length: 13; v_call: TRBV7-8; cdr3_aa: CASSYRARETQYF
j_call: TRBJ2-7; cdr3_length: 18; v_call: TRBV15; cdr3_aa: CATSRGPKTSGSTYEQYF
j_call: TRBJ1-1; cdr3_length: 11; v_call: TRBV6-5; cdr3_aa: CASSYQGMPFF
j_call: TRBJ1-6; cdr3_length: 12; v_call: TRBV3-1; cdr3_aa: CASSQEGSPLHF
j_call: TRBJ1-5; cdr3_length: 13; v_call: TRBV24-1; cdr3_aa: CATSASNNQPQHF
j_call: TRBJ1-2; cdr3_length: 15; v_call: TRBV6-5; cdr3_aa: CASSYSQGPIYGYTF
j_call: TRBJ2-5; cdr3_length: 14; v_call: TRBV5-1; cdr3_aa: CASSPGRIEETQYF
j_call: TRBJ2-2; cdr3_length: 15; v_call: TRBV7-2; cdr3_aa: CASSLFSANTGELFF
j_call: TRBJ2-7; cdr3_length: 13; v_call: TRBV6-5; cdr3_aa: CASSSPLDYEQYF
j_call: TRBJ1-1; cdr3_length: 17; v_call: TRBV20-1; cdr3_aa: CSARDPLIGTGGTEAFF
j_call: TRBJ2-1; cdr3_length: 15; v_call: TRBV30; cdr3_aa: CAWSATSGTGDEQFF
j_call: TRBJ2-2; cdr3_length: 16; v_call: TRBV24-1; cdr3_aa: CATSDFRGSPTGELFF
j_call: TRBJ1-1; cdr3_length: 16; v_call: TRBV12-3/TRBV12-4; cdr3_aa: CASSSPTRTGGGEAFF
j_call: TRBJ1-3; cdr3_length: 14; v_call: TRBV6-1; cdr3_aa: CASSEALLVGTIYF
j_call: TRBJ1-1; cdr3_length: 15; v_call: TRBV2; cdr3_aa: CASRGTGNTGTEAFF
j_call: TRBJ2-2; cdr3_length: 15; v_call: TRBV7-8; cdr3_aa: CASSSRLVSPGELFF
j_call: TRBJ2-5; cdr3_length: 19; v_call: TRBV27; cdr3_aa: CASSLSKASGRKFGETQYF
j_call: TRBJ2-5; cdr3_length: 13; v_call: TRBV7-8; cdr3_aa: CASSSRRQETQYF
j_call: TRBJ2-3; cdr3_length: 15; v_call: TRBV12-3/TRBV12-4; cdr3_aa: CASNEREGRSDTQYF
j_call: TRBJ2-6; cdr3_length: 18; v_call: TRBV11-2; cdr3_aa: CASSLGNFWDSGANVLTF
j_call: TRBJ2-3; cdr3_length: 13; v_call: TRBV24-1; cdr3_aa: CATSGLATDTQYF
j_call: TRBJ1-2; cdr3_length: 12; v_call: TRBV6-1; cdr3_aa: CASTGRNYGYTF
j_call: TRBJ1-1; cdr3_length: 13; v_call: TRBV6-5; cdr3_aa: CASSYSRYTEAFF
j_call: TRBJ2-2; cdr3_length: 13; v_call: TRBV10-3; cdr3_aa: CAISEGSHGELFF
j_call: TRBJ2-7; cdr3_length: 12; v_call: TRBV12-3/TRBV12-4; cdr3_aa: CAISGTLDEQYF
j_call: TRBJ2-7; cdr3_length: 15; v_call: TRBV12-3/TRBV12-4; cdr3_aa: CASKSSGGGPDEQYF
j_call: TRBJ1-1; cdr3_length: 19; v_call: TRBV7-2; cdr3_aa: CASSLGVPRTGGDPFEAFF
j_call: TRBJ2-7; cdr3_length: 10; v_call: TRBV6-9; cdr3_aa: CASLAYEQYF
j_call: TRBJ1-5; cdr3_length: 15; v_call: TRBV10-2; cdr3_aa: CASSQTTPLNQPQHF
j_call: TRBJ1-1; cdr3_length: 13; v_call: TRBV19; cdr3_aa: CASRQSMNTEAFF